The present TCR beta chain was sequenced within a study of blood T cell repertoires in COVID-19. Study-level information: Sites in the United States, Italy and Spain provided acute and convalescent COVID-19 samples.

The CDR3 contains 15 residues. Trimming removed 3 bases from V and 7 bases from J; junction bases left unmatched: 13. Germline V gene sequence: CDR1 SQVTM, CDR2 ANQGSEA. Authors' data handling: From reference gene primer amplification, estimates of nucleated cell counts were derived. Produced via immunoSEQ multiplex PCR; TCRdb's table is partial and in-frame only. The DNA was the basis for D and trimming; V, J and clone size are from that table. The profile covers around 170,000 clones, with roughly 80% appearing a single time and around 8% taken by the ten largest. Those enrolled in Seattle joined during active infection and were followed longitudinally afterward.

The clonotype originates from a woman in her seventies with COVID-19, enrolled during active disease. Material for sequencing was peripheral blood. This chain joins TRBV29-1 and TRBJ2-5; 8 bases match TRBD1. The CDR3 nucleotides read TGCAGCGTTGACTTAACAGGGGGAAAAGAAGGGACCCAGTACTTC. Protein sequence: CSVDLTGGKEGTQYF. Drawing the rest from reference TRBV29-1 and TRBJ2-5, the complete variable domain is SAVISQKPSRDICQRGTSLTIQCQVDSQVTMMFWYRQQPGQSLTLIATANQGSEATYESGFVIDKFPISRPNLTFSTLTVSNMSPEDSSIYLCSVDLTGGKEGTQYFGPGTRLLVL.